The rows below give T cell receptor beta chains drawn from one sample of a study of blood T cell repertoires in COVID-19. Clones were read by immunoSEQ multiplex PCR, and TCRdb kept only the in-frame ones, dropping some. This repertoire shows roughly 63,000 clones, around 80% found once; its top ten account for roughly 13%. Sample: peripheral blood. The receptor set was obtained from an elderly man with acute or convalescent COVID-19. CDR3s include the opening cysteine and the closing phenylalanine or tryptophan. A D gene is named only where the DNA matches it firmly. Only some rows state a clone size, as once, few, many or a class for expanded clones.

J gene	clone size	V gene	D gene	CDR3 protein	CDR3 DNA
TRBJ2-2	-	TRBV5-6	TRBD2	CASSPVVLAGGNTGELFF	TGTGCCAGCAGCCCGGTAGTACTAGCGGGGGGGAACACCGGGGAGCTGTTTTTT
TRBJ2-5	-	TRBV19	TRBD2	CASSITTTSGGVQETQYF	TGTGCCAGTAGTATAACCACAACTAGCGGGGGCGTCCAAGAGACCCAGTACTTC
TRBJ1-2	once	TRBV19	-	CASSIGAGVGYTF	TGTGCCAGTAGTATCGGTGCAGGGGTCGGCTACACCTTC
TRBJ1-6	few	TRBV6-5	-	CASSQGLDSPLHF	TGTGCCAGCAGCCAGGGGCTGGATTCACCCCTCCACTTT
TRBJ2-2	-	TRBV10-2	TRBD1	CASSRQGNTGELFF	TGCGCCAGCAGCCGACAGGGGAACACCGGGGAGCTGTTTTTT
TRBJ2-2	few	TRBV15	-	CASRKRGALGELFF	TGTGCCTCGCGAAAACGGGGGGCCCTCGGGGAGCTGTTTTTT
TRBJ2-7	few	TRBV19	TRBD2	CASSIGPGLVWEQYF	TGTGCCAGTAGTATAGGACCGGGACTAGTGTGGGAGCAGTACTTC
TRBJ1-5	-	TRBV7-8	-	CASSRRGGVPNQPQHF	TGTGCCAGCAGCCGGAGGGGAGGGGTCCCCAATCAGCCCCAGCATTTT
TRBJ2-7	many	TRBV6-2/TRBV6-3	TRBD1	CASSFGPGTESYEQYF	TGTGCCAGCAGTTTCGGTCCCGGGACAGAGTCCTACGAGCAGTACTTC
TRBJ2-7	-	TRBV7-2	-	CASSFLGGSSYEQYF	TGTGCCAGCAGCTTCCTCGGGGGAAGCTCCTACGAGCAGTACTTC
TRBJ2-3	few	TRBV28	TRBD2	CASSLPPPPTSGRSSDTQYF	TGTGCCAGCAGTTTACCCCCACCGCCGACTAGCGGGAGATCCTCAGATACGCAGTATTTT
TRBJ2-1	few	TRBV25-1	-	CASSDVGPKNEQFF	TGTGCCAGCAGTGACGTGGGCCCAAAAAATGAGCAGTTCTTC
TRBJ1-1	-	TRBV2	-	CASNEGSTEAFF	TGTGCCAGCAACGAGGGAAGCACTGAAGCTTTCTTT
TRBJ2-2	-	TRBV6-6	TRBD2	CASSSETSGTGELFF	TGTGCCAGCAGTTCAGAGACTAGCGGCACCGGGGAGCTGTTTTTT
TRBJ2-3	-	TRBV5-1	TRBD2	CASSLGSGRATDTQYF	TGCGCCAGCAGCTTGGGAAGCGGGAGGGCAACAGATACGCAGTATTTT
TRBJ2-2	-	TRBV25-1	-	CASSVSGPNTGELFF	TGTGCCAGCAGTGTTAGCGGTCCTAACACCGGGGAGCTGTTTTTT
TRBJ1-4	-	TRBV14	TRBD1	CASSQDTGETNEKLFF	TGTGCCAGCAGCCAAGACACAGGGGAGACTAATGAAAAACTGTTTTTT
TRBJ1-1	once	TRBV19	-	CARAPGRVSTEAFF	TGTGCCAGAGCCCCCGGGAGGGTGAGCACTGAAGCTTTCTTT
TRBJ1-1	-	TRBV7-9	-	CASSWTDSNTEAFF	TGTGCCAGCAGCTGGACAGATTCGAACACTGAAGCTTTCTTT
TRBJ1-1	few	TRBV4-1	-	CASSQERSHRGAFF	TGCGCCAGCAGCCAAGAAAGGAGTCATAGGGGAGCTTTCTTT
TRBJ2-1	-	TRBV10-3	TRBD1	CAISRTGGTYNEQFF	TGTGCCATCAGTAGGACAGGGGGTACCTACAATGAGCAGTTCTTC
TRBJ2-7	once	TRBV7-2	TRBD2	CASSLSGSGAFEQYF	TGTGCCAGCAGCTTATCCGGTAGCGGGGCATTCGAGCAGTACTTC
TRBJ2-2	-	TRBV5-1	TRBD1	CASSLEGGAFDTGELFF	TGCGCCAGCAGCTTGGAAGGGGGCGCGTTTGACACCGGGGAGCTGTTTTTT
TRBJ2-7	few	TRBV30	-	CAWSPGLYEQYF	TGTGCCTGGAGTCCCGGACTCTACGAGCAGTACTTC
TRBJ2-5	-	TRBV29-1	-	CSTVRGSQETQYF	TGCAGCACTGTGAGAGGATCCCAAGAGACCCAGTACTTC
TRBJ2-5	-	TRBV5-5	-	CASSLAGVETQYF	TGTGCCAGCAGCTTGGCAGGGGTAGAGACCCAGTACTTC
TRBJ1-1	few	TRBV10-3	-	CAISEVPGSAFF	TGTGCCATCAGTGAGGTCCCAGGATCAGCTTTCTTT
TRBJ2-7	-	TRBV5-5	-	CASSVLGAREQYF	TGTGCCAGCAGCGTTTTGGGGGCGCGTGAGCAGTACTTC
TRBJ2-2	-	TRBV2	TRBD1	CASKGARGLTTGELFF	TGTGCCAGCAAAGGGGCCAGGGGGTTGACTACCGGGGAGCTGTTTTTT
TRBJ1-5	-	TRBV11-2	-	CASSLEWGEDQPQHF	TGTGCCAGCAGCTTAGAATGGGGGGAGGATCAGCCCCAGCATTTT
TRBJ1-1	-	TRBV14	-	CASSQHLNTEAFF	TGTGCCAGCAGCCAACACTTGAACACTGAAGCTTTCTTT
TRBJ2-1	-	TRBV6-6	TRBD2	CASSDLAGASYNEQFF	TGTGCCAGCAGTGACTTAGCGGGAGCTTCCTACAATGAGCAGTTCTTC
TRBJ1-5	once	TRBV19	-	CASSTYTKNQPQHF	TGTGCCAGTAGTACATACACGAAAAATCAGCCCCAGCATTTT
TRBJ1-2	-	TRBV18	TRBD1	CASSEGQPYGYTF	TGTGCCAGCTCAGAGGGACAGCCCTATGGCTACACCTTC
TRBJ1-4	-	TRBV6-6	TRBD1	CASSYSPGGTGEKLFF	TGTGCCAGCAGTTACTCGCCAGGGGGCACGGGTGAAAAACTGTTTTTT
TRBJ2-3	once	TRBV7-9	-	CASSYPIGGLTDTQYF	TGTGCCAGCAGCTACCCGATAGGGGGTCTCACAGATACGCAGTATTTT
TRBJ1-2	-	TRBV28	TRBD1	CASSLYRGPNYGYTF	TGTGCCAGCAGTTTATACAGGGGGCCGAACTATGGCTACACCTTC
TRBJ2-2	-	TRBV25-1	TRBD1	CASAGTGWTGELFF	TGTGCCAGCGCGGGGACAGGGTGGACCGGGGAGCTGTTTTTT
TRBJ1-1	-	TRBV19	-	CASSHQGFRMNTEAFF	TGTGCCAGTAGCCACCAGGGGTTTCGCATGAACACTGAAGCTTTCTTT
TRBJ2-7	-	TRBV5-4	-	CASSLVGQPYEQYF	TGTGCCAGCAGCTTAGTGGGCCAGCCCTACGAGCAGTACTTC
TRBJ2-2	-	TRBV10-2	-	CASSPQRLNTGELFF	TGCGCCAGCAGCCCCCAGCGGTTAAACACCGGGGAGCTGTTTTTT
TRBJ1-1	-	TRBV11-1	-	CASSLDPGSEAFF	TGTGCCAGCAGCTTAGATCCGGGTTCGGAAGCTTTCTTT
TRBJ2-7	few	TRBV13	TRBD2	CASSSAGGSSYEQYF	TGTGCCAGCAGCTCCGCGGGGGGTTCCTCCTACGAGCAGTACTTC
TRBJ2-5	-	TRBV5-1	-	CASSLDYQGISKTQYF	TGCGCCAGCAGCTTGGACTATCAGGGGATTTCGAAGACCCAGTACTTC
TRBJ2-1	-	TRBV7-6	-	CASSLPSAGRNEQFF	TGTGCCAGCAGCTTACCTTCGGCGGGGCGCAATGAGCAGTTCTTC
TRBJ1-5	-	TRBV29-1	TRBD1	CSVLTGDNQPQHF	TGCAGCGTCCTGACAGGGGATAATCAGCCCCAGCATTTT
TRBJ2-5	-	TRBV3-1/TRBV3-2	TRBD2	CASSQEYSGGDQETQYF	TGTGCCAGCAGCCAAGAGTATAGCGGGGGGGACCAAGAGACCCAGTACTTC